Here is one T cell receptor (beta chain) with its context. Its antigen target is currently unknown. The input lacks base qualities; no much larger clone sits a single base away. This sample is drawn from a study of blood T cell repertoires in COVID-19 (dated by TCRdb to about 2020). Context from the whole study: Samples covering the acute and convalescent phases of COVID-19 were provided by collaborators in the United States, Italy and Spain. The repertoires were made available in a free public database intended to serve as a resource for research on the immune response to SARS-CoV-2. The prospective study material was composed of cDNA or gDNA derived from T cells, B-cell-depleted T cells, or PBMCs. The samples were drawn from the first 160 participants of the ongoing ImmuneRACE study and from 1,254 subjects provided by 6 global collaborators. Deeply sampled blood TCRbeta repertoires from subjects exposed to, actively infected with, or recovered from COVID-19 were included in the dataset. Nearly every sample came with metadata listing a de-identified subject ID, COVID-19 status, age in years and sex. HLA class I and class II types, where available, came from metadata supplied by the sample provider rather than from assay-based typing.

From its cysteine to its phenylalanine, the CDR3 spans 14 amino acids. Kept here is only the CDR3 DNA, which spans 42 bases and is read in frame from base 1. CDR1 and CDR2 are read off the germline V gene as SNHLY and FYNNEI. The V end gives up 5 bases and the J end 0 bases, leaving 4 bases in the junction not matched to a gene. The immunoSEQ Assay, a bias-controlled multiplex PCR, was used to amplify TCRbeta CDR3 regions from genomic DNA. As for the authors' bioinformatics: Nucleated cell counts per sample were estimated from amplification of reference gene primers within the assay. To quantify the absolute abundance of each unique TCRbeta CDR3 rearrangement, sequence reads were collapsed and filtered. For each sample, productive Simpson clonality was calculated as the square root of Simpson's diversity index across productive rearrangements. TCRdb retrieved this table from immuneACCESS and kept in-frame rearrangements only. Not all clones are present; in checked studies, unresolved V genes account for under half, and no reason is known for the remainder. The DNA was the basis for D and trimming; V, J and clone size are from that table. The sample profile shows 40,000 to 55,000 clones; approximately 90% of them were found once. The ten largest clones take up 8.5% to 10% of the sample.

Whole blood was collected in K2EDTA tubes by collaborating institutions according to the institutions' own protocols. Collaborator samples were shipped for TCRbeta analysis as frozen whole blood, isolated PBMCs, or DNA extracted from either sample type. The paper's findings and limits, for the study overall: How much clinical and demographic metadata was included differed by source and by participant, and the metadata was provided uncurated.

Sequencing was performed on peripheral blood. The sequence derives from a woman aged 80 or older with acute or convalescent COVID-19. The chain joins TRBV2 to TRBJ2-7, and TRBD1 matches 7 of the central bases. In nucleotide form, the sequence is TGTGCCAGCAGTCTAGGACAGGACTCCTACGAGCAGTACTTC. It codes for CASSLGQDSYEQYF.